A selection of T cell receptor beta chains follows, all from one sample in a study of blood T cell repertoires in COVID-19. TCRdb's copy holds only in-frame clones and misses some; the assay was immunoSEQ multiplex PCR. Found here are 120,000 to 150,000 clones, over 80% of them singletons; the top ten hold 8% to 11%. The material sequenced was peripheral blood. The receptors come from a man between 60 and 75 years old with active or convalescent COVID-19. Both conserved end residues are part of each CDR3. D genes are given only for firm matches. Only part of the rows carry a size: once, few, many, or a class if the clone is expanded.

d_gene	v_gene	abundance	len	j_gene	CDR3aa	CDR3nt
TRBD1	TRBV7-6	NA	17	TRBJ2-7	CASSSRPGQAISYEQYF	TGTGCCAGCAGCTCCAGACCCGGACAGGCTATCTCCTACGAGCAGTACTTC
NA	TRBV28	NA	14	TRBJ1-5	CASSLSQGNQPQHF	TGTGCCAGCAGTTTAAGTCAGGGCAATCAGCCCCAGCATTTT
NA	TRBV5-8	NA	14	TRBJ2-5	CASSFPSYDETQYF	TGTGCCAGCAGCTTCCCTAGCTATGATGAGACCCAGTACTTC
NA	TRBV4-1	NA	17	TRBJ2-1	CASSQEGTGGVRDEQFF	TGCGCCAGCAGCCAAGAAGGTACAGGGGGGGTTCGCGATGAGCAGTTCTTC
NA	TRBV5-1	NA	15	TRBJ1-1	CASSLLSSRNTEAFF	TGCGCCAGCAGCTTGTTATCGTCGAGGAACACTGAAGCTTTCTTT
NA	TRBV2	NA	13	TRBJ2-7	CASRTGPSYEQYF	TGTGCCAGCAGAACAGGCCCATCCTACGAGCAGTACTTC
TRBD1	TRBV18	NA	15	TRBJ2-1	CASSPQSGGKDEQFF	TGTGCCAGCTCACCACAATCAGGGGGTAAGGATGAGCAGTTCTTC
TRBD2	TRBV2	NA	17	TRBJ2-3	CASSETQAGGPRDTQYF	TGTGCCAGCAGTGAAACCCAAGCGGGAGGGCCTAGGGATACGCAGTATTTT
TRBD2	TRBV11-3	NA	13	TRBJ2-5	CASSRVLAETQYF	TGTGCCAGCAGCCGGGTACTAGCGGAGACCCAGTACTTC
NA	TRBV9	NA	14	TRBJ1-3	CASSVGIAEDTIYF	TGTGCCAGCAGCGTAGGCATCGCGGAGGACACCATATATTTT
TRBD2	TRBV28	NA	16	TRBJ2-7	CASSTSTSGRLYEQYF	TGTGCCAGCAGTACCTCGACTAGCGGGAGGCTTTACGAGCAGTACTTC
NA	TRBV5-3	NA	14	TRBJ1-5	CAPVGGEENQPQHF	TGTGCCCCAGTCGGGGGGGAAGAAAATCAGCCCCAGCATTTT
TRBD2	TRBV29-1	once	14	TRBJ2-1	CSVADGRGYNEQFF	TGCAGCGTTGCCGACGGGAGGGGATACAATGAGCAGTTCTTC
NA	TRBV18	NA	13	TRBJ2-7	CASSPSSGSEQYF	TGTGCCAGCTCACCATCGTCTGGGAGCGAGCAGTACTTC
TRBD1	TRBV6-4	NA	12	TRBJ1-1	CASSAGTGEAFF	TGTGCCAGCAGTGCCGGGACAGGGGAAGCTTTCTTT
TRBD2	TRBV9	NA	16	TRBJ2-1	CASSGGSGKGGNEQFF	TGTGCCAGCAGCGGGGGTAGCGGGAAGGGTGGCAATGAGCAGTTCTTC
NA	TRBV28	NA	16	TRBJ2-7	CASSPYRQPSSYEQYF	TGTGCCAGCAGTCCTTATCGACAACCCAGCTCCTACGAGCAGTACTTC
NA	TRBV18	NA	15	TRBJ1-5	CASSPSDNSNQPQHF	TGTGCCAGCTCACCATCGGACAATAGCAATCAGCCCCAGCATTTT
TRBD2	TRBV11-2	NA	15	TRBJ2-5	CASSLVSGRVGTQYF	TGTGCCAGCAGCTTAGTTAGCGGGAGAGTAGGGACCCAGTACTTC
TRBD2	TRBV29-1	NA	14	TRBJ2-3	CSGGTSVSTDTQYF	TGCAGCGGTGGGACTAGCGTCAGCACAGATACGCAGTATTTT
TRBD1	TRBV28	NA	13	TRBJ1-1	CASSPGTGEQAFF	TGTGCCAGCAGCCCCGGGACAGGGGAGCAAGCTTTCTTT
NA	TRBV3-1/TRBV3-2	NA	14	TRBJ1-2	CASSQGQENYGYTF	TGTGCCAGCAGCCAAGGACAGGAAAACTATGGCTACACCTTC
TRBD2	TRBV27	NA	17	TRBJ2-1	CASSLWPGLASYNEQFF	TGTGCCAGCAGTTTATGGCCGGGACTAGCCTCCTACAATGAGCAGTTCTTC
NA	TRBV7-8	NA	13	TRBJ2-5	CASSFGLAETQYF	TGTGCCAGCAGCTTTGGACTGGCGGAGACCCAGTACTTC
NA	TRBV10-3	NA	14	TRBJ1-1	CAIRFHPTESEAFF	TGTGCCATCAGGTTCCATCCGACAGAGTCTGAAGCTTTCTTT
NA	TRBV19	NA	15	TRBJ1-2	CASSPGQGAFYGYTF	TGTGCCAGTAGTCCCGGGCAGGGTGCCTTCTATGGCTACACCTTC
TRBD1	TRBV4-3	NA	14	TRBJ2-7	CASSQRTGAYEQYF	TGCGCCAGCAGCCAACGGACAGGGGCCTACGAGCAGTACTTC
TRBD1	TRBV27	NA	15	TRBJ2-6	CASSRARQGSNVLTF	TGTGCCAGCAGCCGCGCCAGACAGGGCTCCAACGTCCTGACTTTC
TRBD2	TRBV9	few	15	TRBJ2-7	CASSLNEREEDEQYF	TGTGCCAGCAGCCTCAACGAGCGGGAGGAGGACGAGCAGTACTTC
TRBD2	TRBV27	NA	18	TRBJ2-1	CASSRRGGSGRLSGEQFF	TGTGCCAGCAGCCGAAGGGGTGGGAGCGGGAGGCTTTCTGGTGAGCAGTTCTTC
NA	TRBV6-5	NA	12	TRBJ2-3	CASSQGTDTQYF	TGTGCCAGCAGTCAGGGCACAGATACGCAGTATTTT
TRBD2	TRBV4-1	NA	16	TRBJ2-3	CASSHRTSGSADTQYF	TGCGCCAGCAGCCATCGGACTAGCGGGAGTGCAGATACGCAGTATTTT
NA	TRBV27	few	13	TRBJ2-5	CASSYHWRGPQYF	TGTGCCAGCAGCTACCACTGGCGGGGCCCCCAGTACTTC
TRBD2	TRBV30	NA	16	TRBJ2-2	CAGRAGTRRRAGELFF	TGTGCCGGTAGAGCCGGGACTAGGAGGAGAGCCGGGGAGCTGTTTTTT
TRBD2	TRBV7-3	NA	15	TRBJ2-1	CASSFASGRVDEQFF	TGTGCCAGCAGCTTTGCTAGCGGGAGGGTCGATGAGCAGTTCTTC
NA	TRBV7-2	once	14	TRBJ1-1	CASSLSQTAPEAFF	TGTGCCAGCAGCTTAAGTCAGACTGCCCCGGAAGCTTTCTTT